This is a list of T cell receptor beta chains from one sample in a study of cytomegalovirus exposure and HLA in healthy donors. The assay was immunoSEQ multiplex PCR, and TCRdb's table has in-frame clones only and misses some. Among around 150,000 clones listed, roughly four fifths were seen once. Sequenced: PBMCs. The source of these receptors is a middle-aged man in good health and CMV-seropositive. Each CDR3 is given without its conserved first and last residue. Fields, in order: V gene, J gene, CDR3 protein.

TRBV28,TRBJ2-3,ASSDPGGARTDTQY
TRBV15,TRBJ1-5,ATSNRDYSNQPQH
TRBV7-2,TRBJ2-4,ASSLTGGPAKNIQY
TRBV19,TRBJ1-5,ASSKHAGGDGNQPQH
TRBV19,TRBJ2-7,ASSIRSGGAAISNEQY
TRBV30,TRBJ2-5,AWSTSGPETQY
TRBV6-5,TRBJ2-7,ASSYSIDRTYEQY
TRBV4-3,TRBJ2-3,ASSQDKRDTDTQY
TRBV7-2,TRBJ2-5,ASSSTGGIETQY
TRBV4-3,TRBJ2-7,ASSQDWTGRAYEQY
TRBV7-3,TRBJ2-3,ASSLASGGRDTQY
TRBV7-9,TRBJ1-2,ATITGGRASYGYT
TRBV19,TRBJ1-1,ASSPLQGMGTEAF
TRBV5-6,TRBJ1-3,ASSFGRSGNTIY
TRBV27,TRBJ1-1,ASSFYNRGLDTEAF
TRBV19,TRBJ2-2,ASSPGIGGELF
TRBV6-6,TRBJ2-7,ASRSKRVAYEQY
TRBV11-3,TRBJ2-6,ASSLGGTGANGLT
TRBV4-3,TRBJ1-2,ASTPGTHYGYT
TRBV10-3,TRBJ2-7,AAKSGDPSYEQY
TRBV30,TRBJ1-3,AWNAGAAGNTIY
TRBV6-6,TRBJ2-3,ASSSPGLAADTQY
TRBV28,TRBJ1-5,ASSFWGHQPQH
TRBV30,TRBJ2-5,AWSANGETQY
TRBV4-3,TRBJ1-2,ASSQETGWDGYT
TRBV2,TRBJ1-4,ASSGGGANEKLF
TRBV5-6,TRBJ1-1,ASSPGQNTEAF
TRBV28,TRBJ2-5,ASGPHRLAGGETQY
TRBV5-4,TRBJ1-1,ASSLQGVVAEAF
TRBV28,TRBJ2-1,ASRPLSATYNEQF
TRBV4-1,TRBJ1-5,ASSQARQSPQH
TRBV14,TRBJ1-1,ASSPSDREAF
TRBV7-2,TRBJ2-1,ASSYQGASYNEQF
TRBV30,TRBJ1-2,AWSVGLDRVLYGYT
TRBV5-1,TRBJ2-5,ASSLPLAGDETQY
TRBV29-1,TRBJ2-3,SVDWGTDTDTQY
TRBV5-4,TRBJ2-1,ASSLLGRGHYNEQF
TRBV28,TRBJ1-5,ASSSERRQDNQPQH
TRBV5-1,TRBJ2-7,ASSSSTASYEQY
TRBV9,TRBJ2-1,ASSLLAGGQGEQF
TRBV18,TRBJ2-7,ASSPAARAVGSYEQY
TRBV6-4,TRBJ2-2,ASSPRSQSAGELF
TRBV7-2,TRBJ2-5,ASSLVRGLQETQY
TRBV5-1,TRBJ2-7,ASSALGLNDAGEQY
TRBV11-1,TRBJ2-7,ASSGAFNSYEQY
TRBV27,TRBJ1-4,ASSLRGNEKLF
TRBV9,TRBJ1-1,ASSVQGENTEAF
TRBV28,TRBJ2-3,ASSLGRGLDTQY
TRBV4-3,TRBJ1-6,ASSQDLERGSPLH
TRBV7-9,TRBJ1-1,ASSLARIASTEAF
TRBV30,TRBJ1-1,AWTYGQAVAF
TRBV7-2,TRBJ2-7,ASTQLLAGGEQY
TRBV7-9,TRBJ2-2,ASSLGEFTGELF
TRBV28,TRBJ2-5,ASSAGASRVETQY
TRBV18,TRBJ1-3,ASSPWARREGNTIY